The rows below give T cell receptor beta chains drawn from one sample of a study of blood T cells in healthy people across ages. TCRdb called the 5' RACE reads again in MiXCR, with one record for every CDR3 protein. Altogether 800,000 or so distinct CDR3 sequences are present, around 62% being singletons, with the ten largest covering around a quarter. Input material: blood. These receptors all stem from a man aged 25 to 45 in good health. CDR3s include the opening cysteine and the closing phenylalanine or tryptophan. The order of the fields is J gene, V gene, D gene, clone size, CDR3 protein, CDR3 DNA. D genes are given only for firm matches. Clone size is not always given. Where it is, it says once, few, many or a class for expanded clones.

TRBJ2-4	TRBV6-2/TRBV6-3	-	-	CASRRSALAKNIQYF	TGTGCCAGCAGGCGCTCAGCCCTAGCCAAAAACATTCAGTACTTC
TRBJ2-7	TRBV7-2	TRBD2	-	CASSSLRGSGYEQYF	TGTGCCAGCAGCTCGTTGCGGGGGTCCGGATACGAGCAGTACTTC
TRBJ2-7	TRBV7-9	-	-	CAARSHLNEQYF	TGTGCTGCCCGGTCCCACCTTAACGAGCAGTACTTC
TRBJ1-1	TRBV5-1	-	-	CASSLAVGVGNTEAFF	TGCGCCAGCAGCTTGGCCGTCGGGGTAGGGAACACTGAAGCTTTCTTT
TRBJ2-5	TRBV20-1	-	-	CSARDVGVQETQYF	TGCAGTGCTAGAGATGTGGGGGTTCAAGAGACCCAGTACTTC
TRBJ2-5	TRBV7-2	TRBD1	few	CASSLGTGGRGVETQYF	TGTGCCAGCAGCTTAGGGACAGGGGGCAGAGGAGTAGAGACCCAGTACTTC
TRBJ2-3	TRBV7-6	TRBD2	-	CASSLLVSGGSGDTQYF	TGTGCCAGCAGCTTACTCGTTAGCGGGGGCTCTGGGGATACGCAGTATTTT
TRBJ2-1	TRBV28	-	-	CASSPSGSGGIETQFF	TGTGCCAGCAGTCCATCGGGGAGTGGGGGGATTGAGACCCAGTTCTTC
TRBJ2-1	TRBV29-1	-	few	CSVVRGEPYNEQFF	TGCAGCGTTGTCAGAGGGGAGCCCTACAATGAGCAGTTCTTC
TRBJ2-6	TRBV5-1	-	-	CASSLFEVNSGANVLTF	TGCGCCAGCAGCTTGTTCGAGGTTAACTCTGGGGCCAACGTCCTGACTTTC
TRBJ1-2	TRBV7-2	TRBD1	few	CASSLGQGAEYGYTF	TGTGCCAGCAGCTTAGGACAGGGGGCTGAATATGGCTACACCTTC
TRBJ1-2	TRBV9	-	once	CASSGVPGYGYTF	TGTGCCAGCAGCGGAGTTCCGGGGTATGGCTACACCTTC
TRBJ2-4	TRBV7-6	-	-	CASSPGAIREQYF	TGTGCCAGCAGCCCGGGAGCAATTCGGGAGCAGTACTTC
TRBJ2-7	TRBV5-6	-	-	CASSPGDPVPYEQYF	TGTGCCAGCAGCCCCGGGGACCCAGTCCCCTACGAGCAGTACTTC
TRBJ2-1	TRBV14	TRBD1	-	CASSLLQGWDKNEQFF	TGTGCCAGCAGCCTTTTACAGGGGTGGGATAAGAATGAGCAGTTCTTC
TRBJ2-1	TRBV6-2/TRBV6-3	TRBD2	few	CASRRGLAGETEFF	TGTGCCAGCAGAAGAGGACTAGCGGGGGAAACTGAGTTCTTC
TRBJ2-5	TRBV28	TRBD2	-	CASSFPQRAGGQETQYF	TGTGCCAGCAGTTTTCCTCAACGAGCGGGGGGACAAGAGACCCAGTACTTC
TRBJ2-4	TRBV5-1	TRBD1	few	CAGSGTGIGEAKNIQYF	TGCGCCGGATCCGGGACAGGTATTGGTGAAGCCAAAAACATTCAGTACTTC
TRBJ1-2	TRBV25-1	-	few	CASSAYGGDNYGYTF	TGTGCCAGCAGTGCATATGGCGGGGACAACTATGGCTACACCTTC
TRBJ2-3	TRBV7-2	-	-	CASSLYGSTPDTQYF	TGTGCCAGCAGCTTATACGGCTCAACCCCAGATACGCAGTATTTT
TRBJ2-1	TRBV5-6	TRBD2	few	CASSSLLAGDRGNEQFF	TGTGCCAGCAGCTCTCTCCTAGCGGGGGATAGAGGGAATGAGCAGTTCTTC
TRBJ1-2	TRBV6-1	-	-	CASSGDFNYGYTF	TGTGCCAGCAGTGGGGATTTTAACTATGGCTACACCTTC
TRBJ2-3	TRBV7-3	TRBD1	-	CASSLNWGQTTDTQYF	TGTGCCAGCAGCTTAAACTGGGGACAGACCACAGATACGCAGTATTTT
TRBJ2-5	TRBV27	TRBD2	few	CASSLRPTRGGRETQYF	TGTGCCAGCAGTTTACGGCCGACGCGGGGGGGGAGAGAGACCCAGTACTTC
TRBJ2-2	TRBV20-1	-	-	CSARGTHRENTGELFF	TGCAGTGCTAGAGGAACTCACAGGGAGAACACCGGGGAGCTGTTTTTT
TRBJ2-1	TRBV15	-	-	CATSNGGHSYNEQFF	TGTGCCACCAGCAATGGGGGGCATTCCTACAATGAGCAGTTCTTC
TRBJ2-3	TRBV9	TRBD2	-	CASSVGAGGFTDTQYF	TGTGCCAGCAGCGTAGGAGCGGGAGGGTTCACAGATACGCAGTATTTT
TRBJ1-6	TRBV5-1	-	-	CASRYSGTGNSPLHF	TGCGCCAGCAGATACTCCGGGACGGGGAATTCACCCCTCCACTTT
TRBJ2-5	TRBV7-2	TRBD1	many	CASSFVEGAETQYF	TGTGCCAGCAGCTTTGTTGAGGGGGCAGAGACCCAGTACTTC
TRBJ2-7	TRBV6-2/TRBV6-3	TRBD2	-	CASSLTSEMYEQYF	TGTGCCAGCAGCTTGACTAGCGAGATGTACGAGCAGTACTTC
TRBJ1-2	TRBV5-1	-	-	CASSLDRVGGYTF	TGCGCCAGCAGCTTGGACCGGGTTGGTGGCTACACCTTC
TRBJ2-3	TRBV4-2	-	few	CASSLGPTLTDTQYF	TGTGCCAGCAGCCTCGGACCGACACTCACAGATACGCAGTATTTT
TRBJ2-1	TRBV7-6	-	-	CASTASNEQFF	TGTGCCAGCACCGCCTCAAATGAGCAGTTCTTC
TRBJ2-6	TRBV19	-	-	CASSRRQSRNVLTF	TGTGCCAGTAGTCGCAGACAGTCACGGAACGTCCTGACTTTC
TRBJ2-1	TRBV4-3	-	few	CASSQGGARYDTEQFF	TGCGCCAGCAGCCAAGGCGGGGCTAGATACGACACTGAGCAGTTCTTC
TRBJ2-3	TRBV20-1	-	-	CSAPARGDTQYF	TGCAGTGCCCCGGCTCGGGGTGATACGCAGTATTTT
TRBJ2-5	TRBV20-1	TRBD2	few	CSAQTGLAGRAKQETQYF	TGCAGTGCTCAAACCGGACTAGCGGGACGCGCCAAACAAGAGACCCAGTACTTC
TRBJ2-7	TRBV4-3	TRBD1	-	CASSRGQESSYEQYF	TGCGCCAGCAGCCGAGGACAGGAGAGCTCCTACGAGCAGTACTTC
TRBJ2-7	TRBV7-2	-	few	CASSSLPTSIIYEQYF	TGTGCCAGCAGCTCTCTCCCGACTAGTATTATTTACGAGCAGTACTTC
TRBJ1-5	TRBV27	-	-	CASSSTGPEWPQHF	TGTGCCAGCAGTTCGACGGGTCCCGAGTGGCCCCAGCATTTT
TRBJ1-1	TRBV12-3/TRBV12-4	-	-	CASSVTRGDKAFF	TGTGCCAGTAGTGTAACACGAGGGGATAAAGCTTTCTTT
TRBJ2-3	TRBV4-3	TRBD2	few	CASSQGLAGGADTQYF	TGCGCCAGCAGCCAAGGACTAGCGGGGGGCGCAGATACGCAGTATTTT
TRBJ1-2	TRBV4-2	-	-	CASSQYGLLYGYTF	TGTGCCAGCAGCCAATACGGCCTGCTCTATGGCTACACCTTC
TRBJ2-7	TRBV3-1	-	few	CASSAREGADEQYF	TGTGCCAGCAGCGCCCGCGAGGGCGCGGACGAGCAGTACTTC
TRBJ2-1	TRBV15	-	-	CATSPLGNYNEQFF	TGTGCCACCAGCCCCCTAGGGAATTACAATGAGCAGTTCTTC
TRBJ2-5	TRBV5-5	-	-	CASSLDGAEETQYF	TGTGCCAGCAGCTTGGACGGGGCCGAGGAGACCCAGTACTTC
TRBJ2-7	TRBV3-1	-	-	CASSQDSRYEQYF	TGTGCCAGCAGCCAAGATTCACGCTACGAGCAGTACTTC
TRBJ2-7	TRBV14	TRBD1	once	CASSEGYRTGPYEQYF	TGTGCCAGCAGCGAAGGCTACAGGACAGGGCCCTACGAGCAGTACTTC
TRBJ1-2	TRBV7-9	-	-	CASSLDWGRGYTF	TGTGCCAGCAGCTTAGACTGGGGGCGAGGCTACACCTTC
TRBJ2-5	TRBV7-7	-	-	CASSLNPSETQYF	TGTGCTAGCAGCTTGAACCCCTCGGAGACCCAGTACTTC
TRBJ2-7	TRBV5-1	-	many	CASSLVPQTEQYF	TGCGCCAGCAGCTTGGTTCCTCAGACCGAGCAGTACTTC
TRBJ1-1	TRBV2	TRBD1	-	CASSEERQGAFEAFF	TGTGCCAGCAGTGAGGAGAGGCAGGGGGCGTTTGAAGCTTTCTTT